Reported below is one T cell receptor beta chain. As yet, its antigen is unknown. Healthy individuals of Caucasian origin from Russia, aged about 6 to 100, served as donors. Using a J-beta primer mix together with a sample-barcoded 5' primer, a second PCR was run for about 6 to 11 cycles. All cDNA molecules were each tagged by a template-switch adaptor with 12 random nucleotides. The study obtained at least 3 million CDR3-containing paired-end reads from every sample. Using its own MiXCR run on the 5' RACE reads, TCRdb lists one record per CDR3 protein. The sample has 1.5 million to 2 million distinct CDR3 sequences; 40% to 55% are singletons. The CDR3 has 14 amino acids. V lost 3 bases to trimming and J lost 10 bases, with 17 bases between them. Germline lookup yields CDR1 KGHDR and CDR2 SFDVKD. The data are from a study of blood T cells in healthy people across ages. Study-level results: As age increased, TCR beta diversity per million T cells fell in a roughly linear fashion.

This chain joins TRBV24-1 and TRBJ1-1; D is undetermined. This receptor was identified in a woman between 35 and 50 years old in good health. The sequenced sample consisted of blood. CDR3 region: CATSDEDRPQRAFF. The CDR3, as DNA: TGTGCCACCAGTGATGAGGACCGACCCCAACGAGCTTTCTTT.